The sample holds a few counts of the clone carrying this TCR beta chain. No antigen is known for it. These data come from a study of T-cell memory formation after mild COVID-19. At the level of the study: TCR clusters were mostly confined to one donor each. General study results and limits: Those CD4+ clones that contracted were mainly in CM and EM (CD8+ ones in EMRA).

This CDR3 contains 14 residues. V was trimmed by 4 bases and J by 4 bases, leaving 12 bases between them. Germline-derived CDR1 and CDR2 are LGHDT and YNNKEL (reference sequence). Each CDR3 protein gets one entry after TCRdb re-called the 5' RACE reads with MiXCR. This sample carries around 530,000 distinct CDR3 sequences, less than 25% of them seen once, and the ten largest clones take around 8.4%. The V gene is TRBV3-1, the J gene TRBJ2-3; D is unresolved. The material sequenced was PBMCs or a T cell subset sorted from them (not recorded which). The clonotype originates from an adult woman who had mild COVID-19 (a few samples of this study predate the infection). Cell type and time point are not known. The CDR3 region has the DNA TGTGCCAGCAGCCCTTTCGATAGACCAGATACGCAGTATTTT. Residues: CASSPFDRPDTQYF.